Following are 11 T cell receptor beta chains from one sample sequenced in a study of T cell repertoires in cytomegalovirus infection. TCRdb passed the reads through MiXCR, listing each CDR3 protein once. Among hundreds of thousands of distinct CDR3 sequences listed, around a third were seen once. Their antigens remain unidentified. Sequenced here: cultured CD8+ T cells from PBMCs, sampled from culture after CMV antigen stimulation. These receptors originate from a human donor in good health (CMV status not recorded). Some clones in this sample may be carry-over from other donors' samples.

V gene TRBV29-1 combines with J gene TRBJ2-2; 12 nucleotides align to TRBD2. V dropped 5 bases and J dropped 5; count of bases not matched to a gene: 12. Germline-derived CDR1 and CDR2 are SQVTM and ANQGSEA. The length of the CDR3 is 17 residues. The chain's CDR3 is CSVLPRLAGGQTGELFF. CDR3 nucleotide sequence: TGCAGCGTTCTTCCTCGGCTAGCGGGGGGGCAAACCGGGGAGCTGTTTTTT.

The chain is built from TRBV2 and TRBJ2-2; perhaps TRBD1 as D (5 bases). V shed 2 bases and J shed 3 bases, with 13 bases lying between them. Germline-derived CDR1 and CDR2 are SNHLY and FYNNEI. This CDR3 is 16 amino acids long. The CDR3 sequence: CASSEFPDRDTGELFF. The CDR3, as DNA: TGTGCCAGCAGTGAATTCCCAGACAGAGACACCGGGGAGCTGTTTTTT.

This rearrangement joins TRBV6-1 to TRBJ2-2; D gene unclear. V was pared by 5 bases and J by 1 base, with 26 bases between. CDR1 and CDR2 from the germline V gene are MNHNS and SASEGT. The CDR3 runs to 20 residues. The CDR3 sequence is CASSSQNQRPYAENTGELFF. Written as DNA, the CDR3 is TGTGCCAGCAGTTCACAAAATCAACGGCCTTACGCCGAGAACACCGGGGAGCTGTTTTTT.

As DNA, the CDR3 is TGTGCCAGCAGCTCGTGGACTAGCGGGGAGTACGAGCAGTACTTC. Translation gives CASSSWTSGEYEQYF. J is TRBJ2-7 and V is TRBV7-6; 12 bases map to TRBD2. CDR1 SGHVS and CDR2 FNYEAQ come from the germline V gene. The CDR3 loop spans 15 amino acids. The ends lost 4 bases at V and 4 bases at J; junction bases unmatched: 5.

Here the CDR3 DNA reads TGCAGCGTTGACCCGGTGGGACAAGAGACCCAGTACTTC. Its translation: CSVDPVGQETQYF. The V gene is TRBV29-1, the J gene TRBJ2-5; D gene unclear. Germline CDR1 and CDR2: SQVTM and ANQGSEA. This CDR3 is 13 amino acids long. V lost 3 bases, J lost 2 bases, and 10 bases lay in between.

This clonotype was found a few times. The CDR3 bases are TGTGCCAGCAGCAACAGGGGGGGCAATGAGCAGTTCTTC. It is translated as CASSNRGGNEQFF. The chain employs TRBV7-8 and TRBJ2-1; possible D gene TRBD1, 8 bases. V lost 5 bases to trimming and J lost 6 bases, with 11 bases between them. Looked up from germline, CDR1 is SGHVS and CDR2 is FQNEAQ. This CDR3 has 13 residues.

About this clonotype itself: Its ends do not fully match the called genes, so a read error is possible. The J gene is TRBJ2-2, the V gene TRBV7-6; D is ambiguous. The CDR3 totals 17 residues. The germline V gene encodes CDR1 SGHVS and CDR2 FNYEAQ. DNA for the CDR3: TGTGCTAGCAGCTTAGCCCAGGTCAGATCGAACACCGGGGAGCTGTTTTTT. The encoded protein is CASSLAQVRSNTGELFF. Based on the CDR3 plus reference TRBV7-6 and TRBJ2-2, the full variable domain is GAGVSQSPRYKVTKRGQDVALRCDPISGHVSLYWYRQALGQGPEFLTYFNYEAQQDKSGLPNDRFSAERPEGSISTLTIQRTEQRDSAMYRCASSLAQVRSNTGELFFGEGSRLTVL.

Many counts were recorded for this clonotype. The chain has TRBV7-2 and TRBJ1-4, with D possibly TRBD1 on 6 matching bases. V lost 5 bases, J lost 8 bases, and 12 bases lay in between. The CDR3 is 13 amino acids. From germline, CDR1 is SGHTA and CDR2 FQGNSA. The CDR3 region is CASSTDSPEKLFF. CDR3 coding DNA: TGTGCCAGCAGCACGGACAGCCCCGAAAAACTGTTTTTT.

The chain is built from TRBV5-1 and TRBJ1-1; 9 bases line up with TRBD1. The CDR3 runs to 15 residues. Germline lookup yields CDR1 SGHRS and CDR2 YFSETQ. The trim removed 4 bases at V and 5 bases at J, leaving 9 bases unmatched. The DNA of the CDR3 is TGCGCCAGCAGCCCCGACGGGACAGGGAGGACTGAAGCTTTCTTT. It is translated as CASSPDGTGRTEAFF.

In its sample, this clonotype was seen a few times. The chain recombines TRBV9 with TRBJ2-2; maybe TRBD2 (7 bases). The CDR3 is 18 residues long. V shed 0 bases and J shed 5 bases, with 20 bases lying between them. The germline gives CDR1 SGDLS, CDR2 YYNGEE. CDR3 residues: CASSVEGGGFTRTGELFF. In DNA, the CDR3 is TGTGCCAGCAGCGTAGAGGGGGGGGGGTTTACGAGAACCGGGGAGCTGTTTTTT.

DNA of the CDR3: TGTGCCAGCAGCTTAGGAACATTTCCGTACAATGAGCAGTTCTTC. Protein: CASSLGTFPYNEQFF. V and J are TRBV7-9 and TRBJ2-1; D unresolved. The CDR3 length is 15 residues. CDR1 is SEHNR and CDR2 is FQNEAQ in the germline V gene (reference sequence). V dropped 1 base and J dropped 4 bases, with 11 bases sitting between them. Combining the CDR3 with reference TRBV7-9 and TRBJ2-1 gives the whole variable domain DTGVSQNPRHKITKRGQNVTFRCDPISEHNRLYWYRQTLGQGPEFLTYFQNEAQLEKSRLLSDRFSAERPKGSFSTLEIQRTEQGDSAMYLCASSLGTFPYNEQFFGPGTRLTVL.